The 5 T cell receptor beta chains listed next were all sequenced from one sample in a study of blood T cell repertoires in COVID-19. TCRdb keeps only in-frame clones here, not all; method: immunoSEQ multiplex PCR. The sample shows about 55,000 clones, 80% to 90% of them seen only once. Sequenced: peripheral blood. The receptors come from a man aged 35-49 years with COVID-19, enrolled during active disease.

This chain connects TRBV2 to TRBJ2-2; D is possibly TRBD2 (6 bases). Trimming took 6 bases from V and 7 from J, leaving 15 bases between them. The CDR3 contains 14 residues. Germline V CDR1 and CDR2: SNHLY, FYNNEI. The CDR3 here is CASRPAGFIGELFF. CDR3 DNA: TGTGCCAGCAGACCCGCGGGGTTCATCGGGGAGCTGTTTTTT.

This clone was counted a single time. V and J are TRBV9 and TRBJ2-7; no definite D call. Deletions cut 5 bases from V and 5 bases from J, with 20 bases between. CDR1 is SGDLS, CDR2 YYNGEE, per germline. This CDR3 is built from 15 residues. CDR3 nucleotides: TGTGCCAGCAGTCCCTCCCACAGAAGTACGGACGAGCAGTACTTC. Translating gives CASSPSHRSTDEQYF.

This clone was seen a single time. This sequence joins TRBV7-9 and TRBJ2-1, with 13 bases lining up with TRBD2. Germline CDR1 and CDR2: SEHNR and FQNEAQ (reference sequence). The ends lost 11 bases at V and 14 bases at J; junction bases unmatched: 12. There are 13 residues in the CDR3. This CDR3 is CAGVTSGGAIEFF. CDR3 sequence (DNA): TGTGCCGGGGTTACTAGCGGGGGGGCGATAGAGTTCTTC. Full variable domain (outside the CDR3, taken from reference TRBV7-9 and TRBJ2-1): DTGVSQNPRHKITKRGQNVTFRCDPISEHNRLYWYRQTLGQGPEFLTYFQNEAQLEKSRLLSDRFSAERPKGSFSTLEIQRTEQGDSAMYLCAGVTSGGAIEFFGPGTRLTVL.

The chain carries TRBV5-1 and TRBJ1-2; TRBD1 matches 10 bases. The germline V gene encodes CDR1 SGHRS and CDR2 YFSETQ. V lost 0 bases to trimming and J lost 4 bases; unmatched junction nucleotides: 3. The CDR3 runs 15 residues. The chain's CDR3 is CASSLEGQGSYGYTF. CDR3 DNA sequence: TGCGCCAGCAGCTTGGAGGGACAGGGGAGCTATGGCTACACCTTC.

The rearrangement links TRBV30 to TRBJ1-1, with TRBD1 identical over 10 bases. This CDR3 contains 13 residues. Germline lookup yields CDR1 GTSNPN and CDR2 SVGIG (reference sequence). V was pared by 6 bases and J by 7 bases, with 8 bases of the junction left unmatched. The DNA for the CDR3 is TGTGCCTGCCAGGGACAGGGGAGGGTTGAAGCTTTCTTT. It is translated as CACQGQGRVEAFF.